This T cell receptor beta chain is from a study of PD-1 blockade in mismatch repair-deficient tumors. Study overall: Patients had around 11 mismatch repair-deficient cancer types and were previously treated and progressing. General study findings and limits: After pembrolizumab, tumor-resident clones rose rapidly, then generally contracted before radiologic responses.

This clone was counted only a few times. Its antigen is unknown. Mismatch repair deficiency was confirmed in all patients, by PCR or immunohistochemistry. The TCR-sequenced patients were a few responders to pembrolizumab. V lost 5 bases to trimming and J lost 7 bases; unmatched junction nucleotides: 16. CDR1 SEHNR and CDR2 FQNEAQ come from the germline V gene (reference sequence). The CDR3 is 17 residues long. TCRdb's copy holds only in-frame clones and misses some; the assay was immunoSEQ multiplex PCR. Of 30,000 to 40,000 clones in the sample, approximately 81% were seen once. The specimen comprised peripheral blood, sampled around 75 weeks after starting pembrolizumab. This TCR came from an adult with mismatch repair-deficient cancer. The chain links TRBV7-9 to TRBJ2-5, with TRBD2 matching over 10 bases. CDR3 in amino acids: CASSPAIQAGGAGTQYF. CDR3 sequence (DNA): TGTGCCAGCAGCCCCGCTATTCAAGCGGGAGGGGCGGGGACCCAGTACTTC. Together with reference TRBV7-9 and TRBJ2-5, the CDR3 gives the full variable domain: DTGVSQNPRHKITKRGQNVTFRCDPISEHNRLYWYRQTLGQGPEFLTYFQNEAQLEKSRLLSDRFSAERPKGSFSTLEIQRTEQGDSAMYLCASSPAIQAGGAGTQYFGPGTRLLVL.